The 31 T cell receptor beta chains below come from one sample, sequenced in a study of shared clonotypes between healthy human individuals. Produced via immunoSEQ multiplex PCR; TCRdb's table is partial and in-frame only. The data hold roughly 2.2 million clones, with 85% to 95% observed a single time. The specimen was naive CD4+ T cells from PBMCs. Subset indicated: CD45RA+ positively selected. Source of these receptors: a man younger than 30 in good health. Some clones in this sample may be carry-over from other donors' samples.

V is TRBV18 and J is TRBJ2-3; D uncertain. The germline gives CDR1 KGHSH, CDR2 LQKENI. This CDR3 contains 13 residues. The V end was cut by 0 bases, the J end by 5 bases, with 6 bases between. The CDR3 region has the DNA TGTGCCAGCTCACCACCCACGCGAGATACGCAGTATTTT. It translates to CASSPPTRDTQYF.

This sequence joins TRBV2 and TRBJ2-7; TRBD1 or TRBD2 may be the D gene (5 bases each). V gave up 7 bases and J gave up 3 bases, with 19 bases separating them. The CDR3 contains 15 residues. Germline CDR1 and CDR2: SNHLY and FYNNEI. The CDR3 sequence: CASTRAPRDGYEQYF. The CDR3 DNA reads TGTGCCAGCACCCGAGCCCCCCGGGACGGCTACGAGCAGTACTTC.

J is TRBJ1-1 and V is TRBV28, with D possibly TRBD1 on 6 matching bases. V was shortened by 6 bases and J by 2 bases, with 13 bases between the two germline ends. The CDR3 is 14 amino acids. Germline CDR1 is MDHEN and CDR2 is SYDVKM. The CDR3 sequence is CASSRGQLNTEAFF. In DNA form, the CDR3 reads TGTGCCAGCAGCCGAGGACAGCTAAACACTGAAGCTTTCTTT.

The chain joins TRBV5-1 to TRBJ2-2; no clear D. The CDR3 contains 15 residues. The germline V gene has CDR1 SGHRS and CDR2 YFSETQ. Trimming shortened V by 4 bases and J by 6 bases, and 16 bases separated the two germline ends. The DNA of the CDR3 is TGCGCCAGCAGCGAGGTCAATAGTCCGGCCGGGGAGCTGTTTTTT. Protein product: CASSEVNSPAGELFF.

V and J are TRBV5-5 and TRBJ2-7; 9 nucleotides match TRBD1. This CDR3 has 13 amino acids. Germline V gene lookup returns CDR1 SGHKS and CDR2 YYEKEE (reference sequence). The V and J ends lost 1 base and 5 bases, in that order; junction bases with no gene match: 1. CDR3 in DNA: TGTGCCAGCAGCTTGCGGACAGGGGACGAGCAGTACTTC. It codes for CASSLRTGDEQYF. Using reference TRBV5-5 and TRBJ2-7 for the parts outside the CDR3, the full variable domain is DAGVTQSPTHLIKTRGQQVTLRCSPISGHKSVSWYQQVLGQGPQFIFQYYEKEERGRGNFPDRFSARQFPNYSSELNVNALLLGDSALYLCASSLRTGDEQYFGPGTRLTVT.

In regard to this clone: Other nucleotide sequences from this sample produce the same CDR3. The chain couples TRBV28 to TRBJ1-4, with a possible D match to TRBD1 (5 bases). The CDR3 totals 14 residues. V was pared by 4 bases and J by 5 bases, with 11 bases between. Germline V lookup: CDR1 MDHEN, CDR2 SYDVKM. CDR3 amino acids: CASSSPGGNEKLFF. The CDR3 DNA reads TGTGCCAGCAGTTCACCGGGGGGGAATGAAAAACTGTTTTTT.

This CDR3 reads CASSLIYNEQFF. In DNA, the CDR3 is TGTGCCAGCAGCTTAATTTACAATGAGCAGTTCTTC. This chain connects TRBV4-2 to TRBJ2-1; D remains ambiguous. The CDR3 totals 12 residues. Germline V lookup: CDR1 LGHNA, CDR2 YNFKEQ. Trimming took 5 bases from V and 4 from J, leaving 6 bases between them.

This chain uses TRBV30 with TRBJ2-1, with 8 bases matching TRBD1. The CDR3 covers 13 residues. Germline V gives CDR1 GTSNPN, CDR2 SVGIG (reference sequence). V shed 3 bases and J 8 bases; nucleotides not matched to a gene: 6. The CDR3 DNA follows: TGTGCCTGGAGCAAGGACAGGGCATATGAGCAGTTCTTC. It encodes CAWSKDRAYEQFF.

V usage is TRBV5-4 and J usage is TRBJ2-3; tentative D call: TRBD2 (6 bases). Trimming removed 4 bases at V and 6 bases at J, with 15 bases between. This CDR3 has 14 amino acids. Germline V CDR1 and CDR2: SGHNT, YYREEE (reference sequence). CDR3 sequence (DNA): TGTGCCAGCAGCCTGGAGGGGTGGAAGGATACGCAGTATTTT. Translating gives CASSLEGWKDTQYF.

CDR3: CASSPLVEQYF. The CDR3 DNA reads as TGTGCCAGCAGCCCCCTTGTGGAGCAGTACTTC. V usage is TRBV6-1 and J usage is TRBJ2-7, with D hard to call. The V and J ends lost 6 bases and 7 bases respectively, with 10 bases between them. This CDR3 is built from 11 residues. In germline, CDR1 is MNHNS, CDR2 SASEGT.

The chain recombines TRBV19 with TRBJ2-7, with 8 bases aligning to TRBD1. Germline-derived CDR1 and CDR2 are LNHDA and SQIVND (reference sequence). Trimming took 3 bases from V and 4 from J; bases not matched to a gene: 8. The CDR3 is made up of 15 amino acids. The CDR3 here is CASSMAGTGLYEQYF. CDR3 DNA sequence: TGTGCCAGTAGTATGGCCGGGACAGGCCTATACGAGCAGTACTTC.

The CDR3 DNA reads as TGTGCCAGCAGTTTGATAGGGAAAAACATTCAGTACTTC. Amino acids: CASSLIGKNIQYF. The V and J genes are TRBV27 and TRBJ2-4, with D uncertain. In germline, CDR1 is MNHEY, CDR2 SMNVEV (reference sequence). V dropped 3 bases and J dropped 4 bases, with 7 bases sitting between them. This CDR3 comprises 13 residues.

This clone occurred once. Sequence at one end of the junction differs from germline and may be a read error. The chain uses TRBV29-1 and TRBJ2-3; 11 bases are shared with TRBD1. CDR3 length: 15 amino acids. Germline values: CDR1 SQVTM, CDR2 ANQGSEA. The CDR3 sequence: CSLKRIYRDRGSEHF. CDR3 sequence (DNA): TGCAGCCTTAAAAGAATCTACCGGGACAGGGGGAGCGAGCATTTT.

With respect to this clone: At one of its ends the junction is not consistent with the germline gene, which may arise from a read error. The V and J genes are TRBV2 and TRBJ2-7; 7 nucleotides match TRBD1. From germline, CDR1 is SNHLY and CDR2 FYNNEI. The CDR3 sequence is 12 residues long. This CDR3 reads CASSGLFGQGDF. The CDR3 coding sequence is TGTGCCAGCAGTGGATTATTTGGTCAGGGGGACTTC. The full variable domain, rest sourced from reference TRBV2 and TRBJ2-7, is EPEVTQTPSHQVTQMGQEVILRCVPISNHLYFYWYRQILGQKVEFLVSFYNNEISEKSEIFDDQFSVERPDGSNFTLKIRSTKLEDSAMYFCASSGLFGQGDFGPGTRLTVT.

This clone was seen just once. The chain combines TRBV13 with TRBJ2-7, with D possibly matching TRBD1 (6 bases). V shed 4 bases and J shed 6 bases, with 19 bases lying between them. This CDR3 contains 15 residues. Germline V gives CDR1 PRHDT, CDR2 FYEKMQ (reference sequence). DNA of the CDR3: TGTGCCAGCAGCTCCAGCCAAGAGGGCAGGGGCGAGCAGTACTTC. It encodes CASSSSQEGRGEQYF.

The chain recombines TRBV18 with TRBJ2-5; 7 bases map to TRBD1. This CDR3 region has 16 residues. Germline V gene sequence: CDR1 KGHSH, CDR2 LQKENI. J was trimmed by 2 bases and V by 3 bases; bases with no gene match: 9. The CDR3 loop reads CASSPSHKQGQETQYF. The CDR3 DNA is TGTGCCAGCTCACCTTCACATAAACAGGGGCAAGAGACCCAGTACTTC.

The chain employs TRBV28 and TRBJ1-1; 7 bases are shared with TRBD1. Germline CDR1 MDHEN, CDR2 SYDVKM. V trimming: 1 base; J trimming: 5 bases; junction bases outside the gene matches: 13. The CDR3 consists of 17 residues. CDR3 sequence: CASSLLVVDRSRTEAFF. The CDR3 nucleotides read TGTGCCAGCAGTTTATTGGTAGTGGACAGGAGCAGGACTGAAGCTTTCTTT.

The chain carries TRBV14 and TRBJ2-5; no definite D call. Trimming removed 3 bases at V and 5 bases at J, with 7 bases between. Germline assignment: CDR1 SGHDN and CDR2 FVKESK. The length of the CDR3 is 12 residues. The CDR3 protein is CASSHSLETQYF. The CDR3 DNA follows: TGTGCCAGCAGCCACTCCCTGGAGACCCAGTACTTC.

The V gene is TRBV2, the J gene TRBJ2-1; D unclear. Per germline, CDR1 SNHLY and CDR2 FYNNEI. Between the trimmed V and J ends, which lost 7 bases and 2 bases, there was a span of 3 bases. The CDR3 is 11 residues long. This chain's CDR3 is CASTAYNEQFF. The CDR3 DNA sequence: TGTGCCAGCACAGCCTACAATGAGCAGTTCTTC.

The V and J genes are TRBV7-2 and TRBJ2-2, with D perhaps matching TRBD1 (6 bases). From germline, CDR1 is SGHTA and CDR2 FQGNSA. The CDR3 totals 16 residues. Trimming pared 2 bases from V and 5 bases from J, leaving 15 bases between. The CDR3: CASSLWGPLSTGELFF. The CDR3 bases are TGTGCCAGCAGCTTATGGGGGCCCTTATCGACCGGGGAGCTGTTTTTT.

The chain joins TRBV9 to TRBJ2-3, with D tentatively TRBD1 (6 bases). The CDR3 is 19 amino acids. Between the trimmed V and J ends, which lost 0 bases and 1 base, there was a span of 21 bases. Per the germline V gene, CDR1 is SGDLS and CDR2 is YYNGEE. DNA of the CDR3: TGTGCCAGCAGCGTAGGAATGGGGGCAGCCCACCTGGGCACAGATACGCAGTATTTT. As protein: CASSVGMGAAHLGTDTQYF.

The V and J genes are TRBV29-1 and TRBJ2-7; TRBD2 agrees at 12 bases. The CDR3 has 14 amino acids. Germline V CDR1 and CDR2: SQVTM, ANQGSEA. Unmatched junction bases numbered 6, after V lost 4 bases and J lost 5 bases. CDR3 region: CSVGATSGSHEQYF. CDR3 bases: TGCAGCGTTGGGGCGACTAGCGGGAGCCACGAGCAGTACTTC.

This chain links TRBV9 with TRBJ1-2, with D hard to call. CDR3 length: 12 residues. Looked up from germline, CDR1 is SGDLS and CDR2 is YYNGEE. V lost 0 bases, J lost 9 bases, and 9 bases lay in between. The chain's CDR3 is CASSVVPGRYTF. CDR3 in DNA: TGTGCCAGCAGCGTAGTCCCAGGACGCTACACCTTC.

This chain connects TRBV7-9 to TRBJ2-5; D is ambiguous. There are 14 residues in the CDR3. Trimming cost V 2 bases and J 3 bases, with 10 bases left between them. Germline V gives CDR1 SEHNR, CDR2 FQNEAQ (reference sequence). CDR3 DNA sequence: TGTGCCAGCAGCTTATACAGTCTCGAAGAGACCCAGTACTTC. It encodes CASSLYSLEETQYF.

This clone was detected only once. V and J are TRBV5-1 and TRBJ2-5; D is possibly TRBD1 (5 bases). V was clipped by 8 bases and J by 2 bases, with 10 bases between them. CDR3 length: 12 amino acids. The germline gives CDR1 SGHRS, CDR2 YFSETQ. The CDR3 loop is CASWQGQETQYF. The CDR3 nucleotides are TGCGCCAGTTGGCAGGGACAAGAGACCCAGTACTTC.

The V call is TRBV11-1, the J call TRBJ2-7; D possibly uses TRBD1 or TRBD2 (5 bases each). This CDR3 comprises 12 residues. V was shortened by 0 bases and J by 6 bases, with 6 bases between the two germline ends. The germline V gene has CDR1 SGHAT and CDR2 FQDESV (reference sequence). In nucleotides, the CDR3 is TGTGCCAGCAGCTTAGCCGGGGCCGAGCAGTACTTC. Protein sequence: CASSLAGAEQYF. Filled out from reference TRBV11-1 and TRBJ2-7, the complete variable domain reads EAEVAQSPRYKITEKSQAVAFWCDPISGHATLYWYRQILGQGPELLVQFQDESVVDDSQLPKDRFSAERLKGVDSTLKIQPAELGDSAMYLCASSLAGAEQYFGPGTRLTVT.

This chain links TRBV6-6 with TRBJ1-5; no reliable D call. Germline V gene lookup returns CDR1 MNHNY and CDR2 SVGAGI (reference sequence). The CDR3 totals 14 residues. Trimming took off 5 bases at V and 5 bases at J, with 13 bases between the two ends. Here the CDR3 reads CASSQPADYQPQHF. The DNA of the CDR3 is TGTGCCAGCAGTCAGCCGGCCGATTATCAGCCCCAGCATTTT.

The chain links TRBV19 to TRBJ1-1, with D perhaps matching TRBD1 (5 bases). This CDR3 contains 14 residues. Between the trimmed V and J ends, which lost 3 bases and 4 bases, there was a span of 12 bases. Germline CDR1 is LNHDA and CDR2 is SQIVND (reference sequence). CDR3 sequence: CASSIRPRVTEAFF. In nucleotides, the CDR3 is TGTGCCAGTAGTATTCGTCCCAGGGTCACTGAAGCTTTCTTT.

J is TRBJ2-7 and V is TRBV6-4, with D possibly TRBD2 on 6 matching bases. Germline V gene sequence: CDR1 MRHNA, CDR2 SNTAGT. The ends were cut back, 2 bases at V and 0 bases at J, with 17 bases in the middle. This CDR3 has 17 residues. The CDR3 DNA sequence: TGTGCCAGCAGTGACCCGAGGGGACTCTCCTGCTCCTACGAGCAGTACTTC. Protein sequence: CASSDPRGLSCSYEQYF.

The chain joins TRBV27 to TRBJ2-4; 10 positions match TRBD2. Trimming took 4 bases from V and 6 from J; bases not matched to a gene: 12. The CDR3 has 17 residues. Germline CDR1 MNHEY, CDR2 SMNVEV (reference sequence). Here the CDR3 reads CASSSTSTSGILNIQYF. The CDR3 nucleotides are TGTGCCAGCAGTTCCACATCCACTAGCGGGATATTAAACATTCAGTACTTC.

This clone was detected a few times. This CDR3 is also generated by other DNA sequences in the sample. The V and J genes are TRBV5-1 and TRBJ2-1, with D hard to call. Germline CDR1 is SGHRS and CDR2 is YFSETQ. Trimming left V 5 bases short and J 1 base short, with 7 bases between. This CDR3 has 13 amino acids. The CDR3 region has the DNA TGCGCCAGCAGTAAATCTTCCTACAATGAGCAGTTCTTC. Amino acid sequence: CASSKSSYNEQFF.